The source of this T cell receptor beta chain is a study of blood T cell repertoires in COVID-19. A single count supports this clone. This study enrolled people aged 18 to 89 from about two dozen US geographic areas. Participants' reported clinical history set cohort assignment. Exposed study participants had met a COVID-19 case within 2 weeks before entry. Germline V gene lookup returns CDR1 WNHNN and CDR2 SYGVQD (reference sequence). J gave up 10 bases and V 8 bases, and 10 bases lay outside the gene matches. The CDR3 is made up of 15 amino acids. The table came from immunoSEQ multiplex PCR; TCRdb's copy has only in-frame clones and leaves some out. The sample records 200,000 to 300,000 clones, roughly 88% being singletons.

Sequenced input: PBMCs or T cells enriched from blood (not recorded which). This chain joins TRBV10-1 and TRBJ1-6, with 11 bases matching TRBD1. This receptor was identified in a woman between 35 and 50 years old who had been exposed to COVID-19. Here the CDR3 DNA reads TGCGCCAGCGAAAACCCGGGACAGGGGGGATCACCCCTCCACTTT. Translating it yields CASENPGQGGSPLHF.